The 25 T cell receptor beta chains presented below share a single source sample, sequenced in a study of Ad26.COV2.S vaccination and SARS-CoV-2 variants. Sequencing used immunoSEQ multiplex PCR; TCRdb keeps in-frame clones, though not all of them. The sample lists roughly 320,000 clones, 86% occurring once. The sample's treatment: over 15 received Ad26.COV2.S at low or high dose, single or two shots; 5 received placebo; per-sample allocation not given. Material that was analyzed had been drawn on day 63 after the first vaccine or placebo injection. This sample comprised peripheral blood, obtained in a trial of Ad26.COV2.S vaccine versus placebo. The receptors were sampled from a person aged 18-65 years who received the Ad26.COV2.S COVID-19 vaccine or a placebo.

Comments on this clone: Other DNA variants within this sample encode the same CDR3. V and J are TRBV6-2 or TRBV6-3 and TRBJ1-1; the D is unclear. The germline V and J ends were trimmed by 1 base and 1 base, with 4 bases remaining between them. The CDR3 runs 13 residues. The germline V gene encodes CDR1 MNHEY and CDR2 SVGEGT. CDR3 bases: TGTGCCAGCAGTTACTTTAGGAACACTGAAGCTTTCTTT. The encoded protein is CASSYFRNTEAFF.

The chain has TRBV6-5 and TRBJ1-2; 7 bases align to TRBD1. Germline CDR1 MNHEY, CDR2 SVGAGI. With V trimmed by 6 bases and J by 7 bases, 8 bases remained unmatched. This CDR3 spans 13 amino acids. The CDR3 DNA sequence: TGTGCCAGCAGAAGACAGGGAGGAGCTGGCTACACCTTC. Translated, it gives CASRRQGGAGYTF.

The chain couples TRBV7-6 to TRBJ2-5, with a tentative D call TRBD1 (6 bases). CDR1 is SGHVS, CDR2 FNYEAQ, per germline. The V end lost 0 bases, the J end lost 2 bases, and 7 bases lay between the germline ends. The CDR3 runs 14 residues. The DNA for the CDR3 is TGTGCCAGCAGCTTAGCCGGACAGCAAGAGACCCAGTACTTC. Protein sequence: CASSLAGQQETQYF.

The rearrangement uses TRBV10-3 and TRBJ2-3; 9 nucleotides match TRBD1. The CDR3 is 13 amino acids. From germline, CDR1 is ENHRY and CDR2 SYGVKD. V lost 11 bases to trimming and J lost 6 bases; unmatched junction nucleotides: 9. CDR3 sequence: CALGTGRGDTQYF. As DNA, the CDR3 is TGTGCCTTAGGGACAGGGAGAGGCGATACGCAGTATTTT.

V and J are TRBV7-2 and TRBJ2-4, with 8 bases matching TRBD1. V was clipped by 7 bases and J by 6 bases; unmatched bases: 14. CDR3 length: 16 amino acids. Germline assignment: CDR1 SGHTA and CDR2 FQGNSA. The CDR3 DNA reads TGTGCCAGCAACCATGGGAGAAACACAGGGGGAAACATTCAGTACTTC. This codes for CASNHGRNTGGNIQYF.

The chain recombines TRBV9 with TRBJ1-2; 8 nucleotides match TRBD1. The CDR3 spans 16 residues. In germline, CDR1 is SGDLS, CDR2 YYNGEE. With V trimmed by 3 bases and J by 4 bases, 11 bases remained unmatched. DNA for the CDR3: TGTGCCAGCAGCGCCGAGCGGACAGGGCGACTCTATGGCTACACCTTC. Protein product: CASSAERTGRLYGYTF.

The chain uses TRBV5-4 and TRBJ2-5; D not resolved. V was trimmed by 1 base and J by 3 bases, leaving 4 bases between them. Germline CDR1 SGHNT, CDR2 YYREEE (reference sequence). The CDR3 is made up of 12 amino acids. CDR3 protein: CASSLREETQYF. The CDR3 DNA reads TGTGCCAGCAGCTTGAGGGAAGAGACCCAGTACTTC.

This rearrangement joins TRBV5-6 to TRBJ1-4; 8 bases are a match to TRBD1. This CDR3 is 16 amino acids long. Germline assignment: CDR1 SGHDT and CDR2 YYEEEE. The trim removed 4 bases at V and 6 bases at J, leaving 11 bases unmatched. The chain's CDR3 is CASSLNPTGVYEKLFF. DNA for the CDR3: TGTGCCAGCAGCCTTAACCCGACAGGGGTTTATGAAAAACTGTTTTTT.

The gene calls are TRBV9 and TRBJ2-1; 7 positions match TRBD1. Trimming removed 4 bases from V and 2 bases from J; junction bases left unmatched: 9. Germline V lookup: CDR1 SGDLS, CDR2 YYNGEE. This CDR3 has 16 residues. The CDR3 DNA is TGTGCCAGCAGCATTTCCGGGACAGACACCTACAATGAGCAGTTCTTC. Residues: CASSISGTDTYNEQFF.

The chain couples TRBV9 to TRBJ1-6; D is uncertain. Germline-derived CDR1 and CDR2 are SGDLS and YYNGEE. The CDR3 sequence is 14 residues long. The V end was cut by 4 bases, the J end by 5 bases, with 10 bases between. The CDR3 loop is CASSRRVDNSPLHF. The DNA of the CDR3 is TGTGCCAGCAGCAGGAGGGTGGATAATTCACCCCTCCACTTT.

The rearrangement links TRBV5-4 to TRBJ1-3; D might be TRBD1 (5 bases). Germline lookup yields CDR1 SGHNT and CDR2 YYREEE (reference sequence). Trimming shortened V by 3 bases and J by 0 bases, and 7 bases separated the two germline ends. The CDR3 length is 14 residues. The CDR3 region has the DNA TGTGCCAGCAGCTCGGGGGGCTCTGGAAACACCATATATTTT. This encodes CASSSGGSGNTIYF. The full variable domain, completed using reference TRBV5-4 and TRBJ1-3, is ETGVTQSPTHLIKTRGQQVTLRCSSQSGHNTVSWYQQALGQGPQFIFQYYREEENGRGNFPPRFSGLQFPNYSSELNVNALELDDSALYLCASSSGGSGNTIYFGEGSWLTVV.

The CDR3 loop is CASSTSGGPSGNEQFF. For the CDR3, the DNA is TGTGCCAGTAGTACTAGCGGGGGGCCCTCGGGGAATGAGCAGTTCTTC. The chain combines TRBV19 with TRBJ2-1, with 11 bases lining up with TRBD2. CDR1 is LNHDA, CDR2 SQIVND, per germline (reference sequence). J gave up 7 bases and V 4 bases, and 9 bases lay outside the gene matches. The CDR3 has 16 residues. Complete variable domain (other parts from reference TRBV19 and TRBJ2-1): DGGITQSPKYLFRKEGQNVTLSCEQNLNHDAMYWYRQDPGQGLRLIYYSQIVNDFQKGDIAEGYSVSREKKESFPLTVTSAQKNPTAFYLCASSTSGGPSGNEQFFGPGTRLTVL.

The rearrangement links TRBV7-3 to TRBJ2-2; D assignment may be TRBD1 or TRBD2 (5 bases each). CDR1 and CDR2 from the germline V gene are SGHTA and FQGTGA. This CDR3 is built from 13 residues. The V end was cut by 5 bases, the J end by 6 bases, with 10 bases between. The CDR3 protein is CASSQRGAGELFF. The CDR3 DNA reads as TGTGCCAGCAGCCAGAGGGGTGCCGGGGAGCTGTTTTTT. Together with reference TRBV7-3 and TRBJ2-2, the CDR3 gives the full variable domain: GAGVSQTPSNKVTEKGKYVELRCDPISGHTALYWYRQSLGQGPEFLIYFQGTGAADDSGLPNDRFFAVRPEGSVSTLKIQRTERGDSAVYLCASSQRGAGELFFGEGSRLTVL.

The chain uses TRBV5-4 and TRBJ1-1; TRBD1 matches 7 bases. With V trimmed by 0 bases and J by 5 bases, 7 bases remained unmatched. Germline loops: CDR1 SGHNT, CDR2 YYREEE (reference sequence). The CDR3 spans 15 residues. The CDR3 DNA reads TGTGCCAGCAGCTTGGCTGAGACAGGGAGGACTGAAGCTTTCTTT. Translating it yields CASSLAETGRTEAFF.

This clone has just one count. This chain links TRBV7-2 with TRBJ1-5; D gene uncertain. Germline CDR1 reads SGHTA; CDR2 reads FQGNSA. The CDR3 is made up of 14 amino acids. Trimming removed 2 bases at V and 8 bases at J, with 13 bases between. In DNA form, the CDR3 reads TGTGCCAGCAGCTTAAATAGTATGGGCAAGCCCCAGCATTTT. Its translation: CASSLNSMGKPQHF.

The J gene is TRBJ1-4, the V gene TRBV7-9, with 7 bases aligning to TRBD1. The CDR3 sequence is 15 residues long. CDR1 and CDR2 from the germline V gene are SEHNR and FQNEAQ (reference sequence). J lost 2 bases, V lost 4 bases, and 4 bases had no gene match. In nucleotides, the CDR3 is TGTGCCAGCAGCTCCAGACAGGGTACTAATGAAAAACTGTTTTTT. Its translation is CASSSRQGTNEKLFF.

This chain's CDR3 is CASSSRTGRDWSSYEQYF. CDR3 nucleotides: TGTGCCAGCAGCTCCCGGACAGGCAGGGATTGGAGCTCCTACGAGCAGTACTTC. The genes are TRBV11-2 and TRBJ2-7; 7 bases fit TRBD1. V shed 4 bases and J 0 bases; nucleotides not matched to a gene: 15. This CDR3 has 18 amino acids. CDR1 is SGHAT and CDR2 is FQNNGV in the germline V gene.

On this clone itself: Compared with germline, one end of the junction differs, possibly owing to a read error. The gene calls are TRBV4-1 and TRBJ2-7; TRBD1 matches 7 bases. CDR3 length equals 14 residues. Per the germline V gene, CDR1 is MGHRA and CDR2 is YSYEKL. CDR3 DNA sequence: TGCGCCAGCAGCCTGCCGGGACAGAGCTACGGGCAGTACTTC. This translates into CASSLPGQSYGQYF.

The chain has TRBV11-2 and TRBJ2-1; D is unresolved. The germline CDR1 and CDR2 sequences are SGHAT and FQNNGV. With 5 bases removed from V and 4 bases from J, the gap between germline ends came to 18 bases. The CDR3 runs 16 residues. The CDR3 loop reads CASSLLVRPSYNEQFF. The CDR3 nucleotides read TGTGCCAGCAGCCTGCTGGTTAGACCCTCATACAATGAGCAGTTCTTC.

The chain uses TRBV11-2 and TRBJ1-1; D gene unclear. This CDR3 region has 15 residues. V lost 4 bases and J 5 bases, leaving 17 bases between the germline ends. Germline loops: CDR1 SGHAT, CDR2 FQNNGV. The CDR3: CASSYRALPGTEAFF. In nucleotides, the CDR3 is TGTGCCAGCAGCTACCGGGCCTTACCCGGGACTGAAGCTTTCTTT.

The chain joins TRBV3-1 (or the pseudogene TRBV3-2) to TRBJ2-7, with 15 bases identical to TRBD2. Trimming took 2 bases from V and 1 from J; bases not matched to a gene: 9. Germline CDR1 LGHDT, CDR2 YNNKEL (reference sequence). The CDR3 contains 19 residues. CDR3 region: CASSQPYGLAGGLSYEQYF. CDR3 in DNA: TGTGCCAGCAGCCAACCTTATGGACTAGCGGGGGGGCTATCCTACGAGCAGTACTTC.

The genes are TRBV4-3 and TRBJ2-3; perhaps TRBD2 as D (7 bases). Trimming took 5 bases from V and 8 from J, leaving 23 bases between them. Germline V lookup: CDR1 LGHNA, CDR2 YSLEER. The CDR3 is made up of 16 amino acids. This CDR3 reads CASSGHRGGARGTQYF. CDR3 bases: TGCGCCAGCAGCGGCCATAGGGGGGGTGCCCGGGGTACGCAGTATTTT.

The gene calls are TRBV18 and TRBJ2-3; 10 bases match TRBD2. The V gene end was trimmed by 5 bases and the J gene end by 1 base; junction bases not matched to a gene: 3. CDR3 size: 15 residues. The germline CDR1 and CDR2 sequences are KGHSH and LQKENI. The CDR3 region is CASSALAGGTDTQYF. In DNA form, the CDR3 reads TGTGCCAGCTCAGCTCTAGCGGGGGGCACAGATACGCAGTATTTT.

The chain links TRBV18 to TRBJ2-2, with D perhaps TRBD2 (5 bases). V lost 3 bases and J 7 bases, leaving 18 bases between the germline ends. CDR3 size: 16 residues. Per germline, CDR1 KGHSH and CDR2 LQKENI. The CDR3 loop reads CASSPGVSGWNGELFF. CDR3 nucleotides: TGTGCCAGCTCACCCGGGGTCTCCGGATGGAACGGGGAGCTGTTTTTT.

The rearrangement uses TRBV15 and TRBJ2-1; D is perhaps TRBD1 or TRBD2 (5 bases each). CDR3 size: 18 residues. The germline V gene encodes CDR1 LNHNV and CDR2 YYDKDF (reference sequence). V lost 0 bases, J lost 9 bases, and 24 bases lay in between. The CDR3 DNA sequence: TGTGCCACCAGCAGAGATCCCATCCGGGACGGTCAAATAGGTGAGCAGTTCTTC. Translated: CATSRDPIRDGQIGEQFF.